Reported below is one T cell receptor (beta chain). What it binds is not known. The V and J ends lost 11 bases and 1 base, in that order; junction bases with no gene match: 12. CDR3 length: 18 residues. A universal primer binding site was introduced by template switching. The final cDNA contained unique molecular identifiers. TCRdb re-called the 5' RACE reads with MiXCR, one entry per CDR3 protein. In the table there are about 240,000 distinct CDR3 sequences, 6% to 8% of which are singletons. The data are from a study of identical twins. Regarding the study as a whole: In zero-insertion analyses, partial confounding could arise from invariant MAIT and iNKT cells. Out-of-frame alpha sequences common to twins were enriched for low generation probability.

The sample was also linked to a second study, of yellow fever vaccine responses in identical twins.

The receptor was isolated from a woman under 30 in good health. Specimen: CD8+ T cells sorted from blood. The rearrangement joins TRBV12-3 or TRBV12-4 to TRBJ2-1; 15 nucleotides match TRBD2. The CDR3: CAFCPGTSGGKSYNEQFF. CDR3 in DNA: TGTGCCTTCTGTCCCGGGACTAGCGGGGGGAAATCCTACAATGAGCAGTTCTTC.